The clone carrying this TCR beta chain was recorded a few times. These data belong to a study of control samples from healthy donors and cancer patients. This CDR3 region has 15 residues. Trimming pared 1 base from V and 0 bases from J, leaving 4 bases between. Germline CDR1 is LGHDT and CDR2 is YNNKEL (reference sequence). The method was immunoSEQ multiplex PCR; TCRdb's version includes in-frame clones alone and lacks a portion of them. The sample has 65,000 to 85,000 clones; approximately 87% are singletons. This receptor was identified in a woman between 45 and 60 years old with head and neck cancer. The sample consisted of PBMCs. J is TRBJ2-6 and V is TRBV3-1 (or the pseudogene TRBV3-2); D unresolved. The CDR3 spells CASSQAVSGANVLTF. CDR3 sequence (DNA): TGTGCCAGCAGCCAAGCGGTCTCTGGGGCCAACGTCCTGACTTTC.